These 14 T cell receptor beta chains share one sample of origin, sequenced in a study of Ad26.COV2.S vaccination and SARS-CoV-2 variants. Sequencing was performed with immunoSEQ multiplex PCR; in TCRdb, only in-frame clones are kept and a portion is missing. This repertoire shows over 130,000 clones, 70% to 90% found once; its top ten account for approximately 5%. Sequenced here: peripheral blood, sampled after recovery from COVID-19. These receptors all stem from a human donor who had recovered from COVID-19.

In DNA, the CDR3 is TGTGCCAGTAGCCCAGCCGGCAATCAGCCCCAGCATTTT. Translating it yields CASSPAGNQPQHF. The V and J genes are TRBV19 and TRBJ1-5; D gene ambiguous. V was trimmed by 6 bases and J by 2 bases, leaving 8 bases between them. Looked up from germline, CDR1 is LNHDA and CDR2 is SQIVND (reference sequence). This CDR3 region has 13 residues.

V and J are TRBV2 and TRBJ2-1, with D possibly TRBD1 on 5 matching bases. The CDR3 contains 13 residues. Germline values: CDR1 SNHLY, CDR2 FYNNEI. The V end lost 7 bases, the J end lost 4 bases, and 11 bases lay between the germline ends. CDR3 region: CASKGPSYNEQFF. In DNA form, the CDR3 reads TGTGCCAGCAAGGGGCCCTCTTACAATGAGCAGTTCTTC.

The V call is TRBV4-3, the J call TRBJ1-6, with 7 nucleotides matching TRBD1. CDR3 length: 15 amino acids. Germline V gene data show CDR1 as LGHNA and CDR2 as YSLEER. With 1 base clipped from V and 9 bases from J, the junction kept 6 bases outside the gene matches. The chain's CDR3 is CASSQGRQGSSPLHF. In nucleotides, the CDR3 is TGCGCCAGCAGCCAAGGGAGACAGGGAAGTTCACCCCTCCACTTT.

CDR3 amino acids: CASSQTGGEQYF. In DNA, the CDR3 is TGTGCCAGCAGCCAAACAGGGGGCGAGCAGTACTTC. The V and J genes are TRBV5-4 and TRBJ2-7; 8 bases line up with TRBD1. The V segment lost 4 bases and the J segment 6 bases; nucleotides outside the gene matches: 3. CDR1 is SGHNT, CDR2 YYREEE, per germline (reference sequence). The CDR3 is 12 residues long.

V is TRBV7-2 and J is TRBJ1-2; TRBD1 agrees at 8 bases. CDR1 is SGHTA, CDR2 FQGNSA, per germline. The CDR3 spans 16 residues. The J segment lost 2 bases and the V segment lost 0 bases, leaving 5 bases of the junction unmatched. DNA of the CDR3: TGTGCCAGCAGCTTAGCGGGGACAGGACCAAACTATGGCTACACCTTC. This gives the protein CASSLAGTGPNYGYTF.

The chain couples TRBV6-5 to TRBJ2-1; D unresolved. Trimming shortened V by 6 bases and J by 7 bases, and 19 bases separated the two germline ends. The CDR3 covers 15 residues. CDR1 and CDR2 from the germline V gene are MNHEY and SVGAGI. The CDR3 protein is CASSPGRGRQNEQFF. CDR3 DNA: TGTGCCAGCAGCCCAGGTCGTGGCCGACAAAATGAGCAGTTCTTC.

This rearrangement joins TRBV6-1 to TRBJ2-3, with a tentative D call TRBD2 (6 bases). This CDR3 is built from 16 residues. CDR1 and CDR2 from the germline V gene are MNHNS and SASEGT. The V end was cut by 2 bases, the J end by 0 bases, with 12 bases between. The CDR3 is CASSERFGTSTDTQYF. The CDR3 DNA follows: TGTGCCAGCAGTGAAAGGTTCGGGACTAGCACAGATACGCAGTATTTT.

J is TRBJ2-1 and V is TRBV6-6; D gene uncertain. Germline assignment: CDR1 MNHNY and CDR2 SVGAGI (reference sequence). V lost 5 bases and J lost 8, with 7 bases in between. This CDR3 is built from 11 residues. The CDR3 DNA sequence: TGTGCCAGCAGTACGCGTGATGAGCAGTTCTTC. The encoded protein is CASSTRDEQFF.

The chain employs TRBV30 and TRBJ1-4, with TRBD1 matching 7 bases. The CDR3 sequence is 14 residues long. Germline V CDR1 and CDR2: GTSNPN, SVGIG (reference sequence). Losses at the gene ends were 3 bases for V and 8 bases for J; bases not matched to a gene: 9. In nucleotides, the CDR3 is TGTGCCTGGAGGCATACAGGGGTCGGGGAAAAACTGTTTTTT. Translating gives CAWRHTGVGEKLFF.

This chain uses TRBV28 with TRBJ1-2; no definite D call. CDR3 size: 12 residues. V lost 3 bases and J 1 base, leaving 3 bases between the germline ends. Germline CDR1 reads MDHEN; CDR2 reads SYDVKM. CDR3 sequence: CASSLGNYGYTF. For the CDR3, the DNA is TGTGCCAGCAGTTTGGGTAACTATGGCTACACCTTC.

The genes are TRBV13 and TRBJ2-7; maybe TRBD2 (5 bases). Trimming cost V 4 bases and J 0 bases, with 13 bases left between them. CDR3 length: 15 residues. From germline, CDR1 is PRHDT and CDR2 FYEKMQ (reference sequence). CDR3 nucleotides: TGTGCCAGCAGCTCTAGAGGGAATAACTCCTACGAGCAGTACTTC. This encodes CASSSRGNNSYEQYF.

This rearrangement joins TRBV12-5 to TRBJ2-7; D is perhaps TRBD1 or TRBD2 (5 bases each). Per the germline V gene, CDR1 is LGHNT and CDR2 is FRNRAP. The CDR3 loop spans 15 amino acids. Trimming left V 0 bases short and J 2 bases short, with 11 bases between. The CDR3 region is CASGLVLGEPYEQYF. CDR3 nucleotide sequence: TGTGCTAGTGGTTTGGTACTGGGGGAACCCTACGAGCAGTACTTC.

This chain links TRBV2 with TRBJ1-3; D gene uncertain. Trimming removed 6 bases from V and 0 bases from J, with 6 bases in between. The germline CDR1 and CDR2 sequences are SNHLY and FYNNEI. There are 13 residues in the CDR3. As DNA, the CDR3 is TGTGCCAGCAGAACAGCCTCTGGAAACACCATATATTTT. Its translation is CASRTASGNTIYF.

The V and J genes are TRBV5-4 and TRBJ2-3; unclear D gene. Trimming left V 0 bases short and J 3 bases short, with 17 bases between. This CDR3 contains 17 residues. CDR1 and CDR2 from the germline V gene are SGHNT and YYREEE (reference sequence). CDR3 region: CASSLALGLDPTDTQYF. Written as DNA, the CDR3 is TGTGCCAGCAGCTTGGCCCTTGGGCTGGATCCTACAGATACGCAGTATTTT.